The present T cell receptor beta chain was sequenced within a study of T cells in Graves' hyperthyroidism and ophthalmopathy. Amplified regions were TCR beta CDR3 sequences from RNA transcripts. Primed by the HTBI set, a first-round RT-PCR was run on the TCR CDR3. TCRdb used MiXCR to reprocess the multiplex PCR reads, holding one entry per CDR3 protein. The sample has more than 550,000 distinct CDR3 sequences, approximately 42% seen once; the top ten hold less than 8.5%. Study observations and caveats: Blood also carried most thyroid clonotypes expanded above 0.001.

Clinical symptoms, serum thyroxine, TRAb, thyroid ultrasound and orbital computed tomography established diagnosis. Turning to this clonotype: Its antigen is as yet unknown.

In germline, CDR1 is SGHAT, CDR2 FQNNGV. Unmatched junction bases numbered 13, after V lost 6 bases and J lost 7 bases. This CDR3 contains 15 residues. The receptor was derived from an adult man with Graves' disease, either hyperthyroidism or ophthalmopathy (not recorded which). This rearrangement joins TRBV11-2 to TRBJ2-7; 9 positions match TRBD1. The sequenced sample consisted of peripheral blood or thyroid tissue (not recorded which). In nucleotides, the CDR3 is TGTGCCAGCAGTTTAACAGGGGGCGCAGTGGGGGAGCAGTACTTC. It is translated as CASSLTGGAVGEQYF.